Listed here are 2 T cell receptor beta chains from one sample, sequenced in a study of identical twins. TCRdb processed the 5' RACE reads anew with MiXCR; each CDR3 protein has one entry. The repertoire holds 400,000 to 600,000 distinct CDR3 sequences, with approximately 20% as singletons. This sample was also put to use in a study of yellow fever vaccine responses in identical twins.

Sequenced input: CD4+ T cells sorted from blood. The source of these receptors is a young woman in good health.

This clonotype was found once. V gene TRBV20-1 combines with J gene TRBJ2-7; D is ambiguous. CDR3 length equals 14 residues. V lost 3 bases to trimming and J lost 4 bases, with 16 bases between them. Germline V gene data show CDR1 as DFQATT and CDR2 as SNEGSKA (reference sequence). CDR3 in amino acids: CSARVRQAPYEQYV. The CDR3 DNA follows: TGCAGTGCTAGGGTGCGGCAGGCCCCTTACGAGCAGTACGTC.

The J gene is TRBJ2-6, the V gene TRBV6-1, with TRBD1 matching 9 bases. The CDR3 sequence is 19 residues long. Germline V gene lookup returns CDR1 MNHNS and CDR2 SASEGT. J was trimmed by 4 bases and V by 7 bases; bases with no gene match: 17. The CDR3 nucleotides are TGTGCCAGCACCATACCGGGACAGGGAGATTATCAGGGGGCCAACGTCCTGACTTTC. This encodes CASTIPGQGDYQGANVLTF.